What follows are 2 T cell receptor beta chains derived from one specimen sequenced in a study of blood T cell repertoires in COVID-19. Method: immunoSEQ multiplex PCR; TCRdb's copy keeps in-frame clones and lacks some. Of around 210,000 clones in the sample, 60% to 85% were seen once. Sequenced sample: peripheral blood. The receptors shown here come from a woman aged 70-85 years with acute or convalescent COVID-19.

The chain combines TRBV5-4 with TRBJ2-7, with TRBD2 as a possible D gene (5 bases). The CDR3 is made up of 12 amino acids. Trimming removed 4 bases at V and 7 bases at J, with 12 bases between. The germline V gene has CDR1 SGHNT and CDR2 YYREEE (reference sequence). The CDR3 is CASSIQSGEQYF. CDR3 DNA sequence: TGTGCCAGCAGCATTCAGTCGGGGGAGCAGTACTTC.

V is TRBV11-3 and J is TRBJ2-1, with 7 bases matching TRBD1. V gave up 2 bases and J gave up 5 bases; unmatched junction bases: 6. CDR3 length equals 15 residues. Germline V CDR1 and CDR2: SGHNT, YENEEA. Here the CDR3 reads CASSLQGQDDNEQFF. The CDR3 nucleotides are TGTGCCAGCAGCTTACAAGGACAGGACGACAATGAGCAGTTCTTC.